The TCR beta chain under discussion was sequenced for a study of T cells in Graves' hyperthyroidism and ophthalmopathy. Study-wide findings and caveats: Classification by a 13 V-J model distinguished ophthalmopathy from stable hyperthyroidism.

In the case of this clonotype: The antigen remains undetermined.

Inclusion characteristics of ophthalmopathy patients comprised a Clinical Activity Score of at least 3, a NOSPECS grade of at least 4, and duration under 3 months. The PBMCs had their origin in 7.5 to 10 ml of fresh peripheral blood. V dropped 3 bases and J dropped 7; count of bases not matched to a gene: 2. The CDR3 is made up of 13 amino acids. Germline values: CDR1 MNHNS, CDR2 SASEGT. There were TCR beta CDR3 regions amplified from RNA transcripts. HTBI primers were employed in a first-round RT-PCR of the TCR CDR3. Each CDR3 protein gets one entry after TCRdb re-called the multiplex PCR reads with MiXCR. The sample records about 270,000 distinct CDR3 sequences, around 22% being singletons.

Sequenced input: blood. This TCR was recovered from a man aged 25 to 45 with Graves' ophthalmopathy. The rearrangement links TRBV6-1 to TRBJ1-4; 7 bases match TRBD1. This chain's CDR3 is CASSERGREKLFF. In nucleotides, the CDR3 is TGTGCCAGCAGTGAGAGGGGGCGTGAAAAACTGTTTTTT.